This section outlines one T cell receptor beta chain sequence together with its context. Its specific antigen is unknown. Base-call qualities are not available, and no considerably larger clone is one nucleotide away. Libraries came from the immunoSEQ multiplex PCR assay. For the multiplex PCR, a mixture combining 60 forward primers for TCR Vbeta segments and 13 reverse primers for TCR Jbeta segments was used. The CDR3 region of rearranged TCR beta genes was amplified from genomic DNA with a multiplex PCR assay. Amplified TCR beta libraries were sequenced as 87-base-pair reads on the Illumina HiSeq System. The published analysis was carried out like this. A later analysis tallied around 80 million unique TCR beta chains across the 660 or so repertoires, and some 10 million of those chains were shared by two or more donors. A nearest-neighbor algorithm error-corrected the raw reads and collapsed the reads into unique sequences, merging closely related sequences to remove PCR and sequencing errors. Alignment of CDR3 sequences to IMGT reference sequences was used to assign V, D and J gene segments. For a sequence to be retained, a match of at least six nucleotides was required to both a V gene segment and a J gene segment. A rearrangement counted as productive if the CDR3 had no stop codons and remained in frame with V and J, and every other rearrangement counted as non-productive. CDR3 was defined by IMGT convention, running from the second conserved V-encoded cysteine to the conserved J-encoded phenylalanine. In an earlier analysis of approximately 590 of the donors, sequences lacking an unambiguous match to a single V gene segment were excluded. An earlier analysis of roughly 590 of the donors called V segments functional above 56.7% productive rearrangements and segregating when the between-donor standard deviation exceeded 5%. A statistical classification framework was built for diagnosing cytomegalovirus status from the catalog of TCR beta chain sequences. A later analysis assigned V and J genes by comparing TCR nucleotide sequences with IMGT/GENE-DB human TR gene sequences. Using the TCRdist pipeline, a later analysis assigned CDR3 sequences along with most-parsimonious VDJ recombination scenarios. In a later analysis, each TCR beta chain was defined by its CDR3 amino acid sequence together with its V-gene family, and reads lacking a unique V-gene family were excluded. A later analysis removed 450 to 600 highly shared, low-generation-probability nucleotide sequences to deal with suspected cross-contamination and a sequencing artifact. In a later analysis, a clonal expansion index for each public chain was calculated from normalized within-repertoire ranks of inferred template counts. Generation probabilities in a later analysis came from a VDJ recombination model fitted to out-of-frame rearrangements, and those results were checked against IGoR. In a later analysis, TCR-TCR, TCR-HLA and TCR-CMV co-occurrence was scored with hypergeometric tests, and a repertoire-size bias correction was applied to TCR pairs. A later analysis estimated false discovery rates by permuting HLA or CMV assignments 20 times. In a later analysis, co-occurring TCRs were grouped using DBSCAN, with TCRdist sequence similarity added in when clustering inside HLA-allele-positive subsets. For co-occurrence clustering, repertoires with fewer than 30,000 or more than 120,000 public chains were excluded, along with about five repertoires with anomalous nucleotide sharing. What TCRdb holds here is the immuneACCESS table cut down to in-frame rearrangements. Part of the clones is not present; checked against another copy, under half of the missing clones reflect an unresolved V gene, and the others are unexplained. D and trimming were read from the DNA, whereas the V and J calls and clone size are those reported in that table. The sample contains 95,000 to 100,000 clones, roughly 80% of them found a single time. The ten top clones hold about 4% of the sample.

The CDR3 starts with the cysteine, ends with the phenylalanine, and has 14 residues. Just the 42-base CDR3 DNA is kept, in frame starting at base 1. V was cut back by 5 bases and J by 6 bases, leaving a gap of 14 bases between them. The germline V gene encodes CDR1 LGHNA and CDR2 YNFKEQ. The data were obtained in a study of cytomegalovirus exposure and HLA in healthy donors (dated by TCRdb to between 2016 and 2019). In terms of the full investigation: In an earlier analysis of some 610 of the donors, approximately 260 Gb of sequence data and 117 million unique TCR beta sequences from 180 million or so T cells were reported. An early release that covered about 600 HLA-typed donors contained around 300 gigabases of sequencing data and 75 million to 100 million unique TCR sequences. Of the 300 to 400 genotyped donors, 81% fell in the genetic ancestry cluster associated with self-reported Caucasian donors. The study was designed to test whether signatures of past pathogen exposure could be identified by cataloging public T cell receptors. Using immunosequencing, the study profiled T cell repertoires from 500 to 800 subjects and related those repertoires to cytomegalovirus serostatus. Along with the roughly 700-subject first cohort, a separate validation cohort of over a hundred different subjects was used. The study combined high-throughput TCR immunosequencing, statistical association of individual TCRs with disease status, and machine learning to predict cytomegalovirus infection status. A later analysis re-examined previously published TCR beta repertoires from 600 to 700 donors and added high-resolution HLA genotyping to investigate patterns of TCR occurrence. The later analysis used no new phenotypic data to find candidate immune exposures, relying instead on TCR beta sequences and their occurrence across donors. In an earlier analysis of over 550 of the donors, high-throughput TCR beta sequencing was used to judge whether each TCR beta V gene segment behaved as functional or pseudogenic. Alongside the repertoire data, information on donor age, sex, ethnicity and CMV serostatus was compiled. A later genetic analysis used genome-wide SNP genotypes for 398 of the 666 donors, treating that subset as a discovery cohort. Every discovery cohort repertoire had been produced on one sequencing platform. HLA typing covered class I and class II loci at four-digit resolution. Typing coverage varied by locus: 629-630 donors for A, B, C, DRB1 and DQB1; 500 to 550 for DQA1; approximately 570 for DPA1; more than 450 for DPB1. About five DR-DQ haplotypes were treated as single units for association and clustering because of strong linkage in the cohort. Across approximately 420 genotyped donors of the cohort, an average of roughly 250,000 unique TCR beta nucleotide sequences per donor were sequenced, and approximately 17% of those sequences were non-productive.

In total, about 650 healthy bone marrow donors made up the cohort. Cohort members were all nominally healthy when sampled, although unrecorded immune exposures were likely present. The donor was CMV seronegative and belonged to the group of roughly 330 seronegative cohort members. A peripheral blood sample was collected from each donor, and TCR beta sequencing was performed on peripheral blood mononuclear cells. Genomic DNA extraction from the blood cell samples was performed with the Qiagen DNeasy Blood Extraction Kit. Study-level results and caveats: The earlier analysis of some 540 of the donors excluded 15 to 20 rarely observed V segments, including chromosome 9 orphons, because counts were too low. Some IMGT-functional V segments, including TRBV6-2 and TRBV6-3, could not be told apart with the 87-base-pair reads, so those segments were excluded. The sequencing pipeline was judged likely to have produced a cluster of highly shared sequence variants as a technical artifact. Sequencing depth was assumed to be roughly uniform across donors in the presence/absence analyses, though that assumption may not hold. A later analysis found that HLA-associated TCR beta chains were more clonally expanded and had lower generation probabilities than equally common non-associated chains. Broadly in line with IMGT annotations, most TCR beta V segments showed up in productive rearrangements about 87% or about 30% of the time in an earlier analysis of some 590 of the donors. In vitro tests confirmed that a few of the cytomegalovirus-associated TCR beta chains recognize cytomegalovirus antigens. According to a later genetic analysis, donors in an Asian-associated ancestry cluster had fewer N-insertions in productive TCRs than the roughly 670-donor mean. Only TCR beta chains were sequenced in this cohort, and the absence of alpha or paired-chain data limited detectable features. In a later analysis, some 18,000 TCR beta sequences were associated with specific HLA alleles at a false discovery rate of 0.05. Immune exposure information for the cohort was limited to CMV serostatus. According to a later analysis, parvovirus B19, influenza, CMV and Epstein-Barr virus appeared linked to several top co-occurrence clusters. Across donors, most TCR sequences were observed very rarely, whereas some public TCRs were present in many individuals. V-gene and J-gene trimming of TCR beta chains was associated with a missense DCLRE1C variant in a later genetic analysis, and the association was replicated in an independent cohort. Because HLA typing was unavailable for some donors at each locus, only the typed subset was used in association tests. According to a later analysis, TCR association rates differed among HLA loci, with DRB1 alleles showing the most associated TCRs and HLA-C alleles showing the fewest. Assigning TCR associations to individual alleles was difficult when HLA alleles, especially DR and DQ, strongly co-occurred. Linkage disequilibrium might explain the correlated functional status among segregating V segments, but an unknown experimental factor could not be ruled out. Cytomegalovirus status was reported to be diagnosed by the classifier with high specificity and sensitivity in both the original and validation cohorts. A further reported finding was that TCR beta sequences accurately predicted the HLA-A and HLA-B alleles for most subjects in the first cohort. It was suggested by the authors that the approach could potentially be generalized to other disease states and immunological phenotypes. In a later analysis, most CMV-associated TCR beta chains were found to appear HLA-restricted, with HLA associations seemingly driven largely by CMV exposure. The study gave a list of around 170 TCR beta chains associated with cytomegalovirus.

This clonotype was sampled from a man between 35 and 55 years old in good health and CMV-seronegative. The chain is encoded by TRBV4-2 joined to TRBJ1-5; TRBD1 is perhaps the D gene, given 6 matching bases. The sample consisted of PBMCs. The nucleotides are TGTGCCAGCAGCTCCGGGGGGGCGGGTCAGCCCCAGCATTTT. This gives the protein CASSSGGAGQPQHF.